This TCR beta chain was documented in a study of T cells in localized non-small cell lung cancer (dated by TCRdb to the early 2020s). With regard to the full study: T cell repertoires of fewer than 250 early-stage NSCLC patients were analyzed, with tumors being compared against uninvolved tumor-adjacent lungs. All 236 NSCLC patients in the cohort were treatment-naive and had localized lung tumors that were resected. A mean age of 66.3 years was recorded for the NSCLC patients, of whom under 150 were male and 95 to 110 were female. The paper's findings and limits, for the study overall: Uninvolved tumor-adjacent lung showed the highest T cell clonality, higher than tumor, which suggests more focused antigenic responses in the adjacent lung. Longer overall survival was associated with higher blood T cell density, whereas shorter survival was associated with higher adjacent-lung clonality. Of the top 100 tumor clones, a median of roughly 60 were detected in paired uninvolved adjacent lung; about 28 were also among that lung's top 100. Multi-region tumor sequencing was not performed, so intratumor heterogeneity could not be excluded. Since the design was exploratory, TCR variables were selected using unadjusted p-values with no false-discovery rate correction.

Of note for this clone: Its antigen is currently not known. Per-nucleotide qualities are absent, and no much larger clonotype sits a single base away.

At diagnosis, tumor, uninvolved tumor-adjacent lung and peripheral blood were collected and then preserved as a mix of FFPE and fresh-frozen material. Blood samples were analyzed as peripheral blood mononuclear cells for TCR repertoire profiling. TCR beta CDR3 regions were sequenced from DNA using the immunoSEQ Assay. Concerning the study's data processing: To compute T cell density, TCR beta template counts were normalized to usable DNA, which was estimated by amplifying housekeeping genes. Richness was estimated using the preseqR package, with extrapolation to 400,000 templates for PBMC samples and to 120,000 templates for tissue samples. Clonality was defined by subtracting Pielou's evenness from one. Differential abundance testing on productive amino-acid clonotypes, with a minimum total count of 5 and an alpha of 0.1, was used to identify tissue-enriched TCRs. The Jaccard Index and the Morisita Overlap Index were used to quantify repertoire overlap between compartments. GLIPH grouped TCR beta CDR3s together with public tetramer-defined viral CDR3s, and a viral motif had to include at least three viral sequences and show V-gene enrichment. The immuneACCESS repertoire file appears here via TCRdb, limited to in-frame rearrangements. These files lack a portion of the clones; in checked studies, under half of the deficit traces to unresolved V genes, and the cause of the others is not known. V and J calls and clone size are those listed in that table; D and trimming were worked out from the DNA. The sample yields approximately 52,000 clones; approximately 80% were counted once. In total, the top ten clones hold roughly 17% of the sample.

The germline V gene (reference sequence) provides CDR1 PRHDT and CDR2 FYEKMQ. The CDR3 spans 15 residues, from the cysteine through the phenylalanine. The sequence is cut down to CDR3 DNA, 45 bases in frame from base 1. The germline V end is reduced by 4 bases and the J end by 7 bases; junction bases left unmatched: 12. The receptor chain draws on TRBV13 and TRBJ2-7; the junction holds 8 bases that match TRBD1. This TCR derives from a man aged 35-69 years with stage I squamous cell lung carcinoma. The sequencing used peripheral blood, collected before any cancer treatment. The nucleotide sequence reads as follows: TGTGCCAGCAGCTCGACCCAGGGCAGGGGGCTTGAGCAGTACTTC. Its coded protein is CASSSTQGRGLEQYF.